The 30 T cell receptor beta chains below all came from one sample that was sequenced in a study of blood T cell repertoires in COVID-19. Only in-frame clones appear in the TCRdb table, and some are missing; sequencing was by immunoSEQ multiplex PCR. The data contain around 190,000 clones, 85% to 90% of them singletons. Source material: peripheral blood. These receptors all stem from a human donor in a cohort sampled during active COVID-19.

The rearrangement uses TRBV4-2 and TRBJ1-5; no clear D. There are 15 residues in the CDR3. In germline, CDR1 is LGHNA, CDR2 YNFKEQ. Trimming stripped 1 base from V and 4 bases from J, with 11 bases between. CDR3 residues: CASSQVPEINQPQHF. CDR3 coding DNA: TGTGCCAGCAGCCAAGTTCCCGAGATTAATCAGCCCCAGCATTTT.

The CDR3 DNA follows: TGTGCCAGCAGCTTAGCGAGCTCTGGGGCCAACGTCCTGACTTTC. This codes for CASSLASSGANVLTF. The chain couples TRBV7-9 to TRBJ2-6, with D hard to call. V shed 0 bases and J shed 0 bases, with 3 bases lying between them. The germline V gene has CDR1 SEHNR and CDR2 FQNEAQ (reference sequence). This CDR3 has 15 amino acids.

The gene calls are TRBV28 and TRBJ1-2; D perhaps matches TRBD1 (5 bases). The ends were cut back, 3 bases at V and 8 bases at J, with 19 bases in the middle. CDR1 and CDR2 (germline): MDHEN, SYDVKM. This CDR3 contains 15 residues. The CDR3 loop is CASSLGSGREYGYTF. Here the CDR3 DNA reads TGTGCCAGCAGTTTGGGATCAGGGCGAGAGTACGGCTACACCTTC.

V is TRBV5-5 and J is TRBJ2-5, with D possibly matching TRBD2 (5 bases). This CDR3 is 15 amino acids long. Between the trimmed V and J ends, which lost 2 bases and 0 bases, there was a span of 11 bases. The V gene's germline CDR1 is SGHKS and CDR2 YYEKEE (reference sequence). The DNA for the CDR3 is TGTGCCAGCAGCTTAGGTCTGCGGGACCAAGAGACCCAGTACTTC. It codes for CASSLGLRDQETQYF.

The chain combines TRBV3-1 (or the pseudogene TRBV3-2) with TRBJ1-5; D is unclear. Germline V lookup: CDR1 LGHDT, CDR2 YNNKEL (reference sequence). This CDR3 spans 13 amino acids. V shed 5 bases and J shed 3 bases, with 8 bases lying between them. CDR3 sequence (DNA): TGTGCCAGCAGCGAGGGCGCCAATCAGCCCCAGCATTTT. Translated, it gives CASSEGANQPQHF.

The chain couples TRBV3-1 (or the pseudogene TRBV3-2) to TRBJ1-2; 7 nucleotides agree with TRBD1. V trimming: 1 base; J trimming: 5 bases; junction bases outside the gene matches: 7. The CDR3 totals 15 residues. Per the germline V gene, CDR1 is LGHDT and CDR2 is YNNKEL (reference sequence). The CDR3 DNA is TGTGCCAGCAGCCAAGCGGACAGGCCTGGGTATGGCTACACCTTC. Its protein is CASSQADRPGYGYTF.

The rearrangement uses TRBV2 and TRBJ2-1, with D possibly matching TRBD1 (5 bases). V dropped 2 bases and J dropped 5 bases, with 19 bases sitting between them. Germline V CDR1 and CDR2: SNHLY, FYNNEI. The CDR3 loop spans 17 amino acids. The CDR3 sequence is CASSEQGEKSGHNEQFF. The CDR3 bases are TGTGCCAGCAGTGAACAGGGCGAAAAATCGGGCCACAATGAGCAGTTCTTC.

This clone was observed a few times. V is TRBV28 and J is TRBJ1-4, with 9 bases aligning to TRBD1. The V gene's germline CDR1 is MDHEN and CDR2 SYDVKM. J gave up 5 bases and V 6 bases, and 7 bases lay outside the gene matches. The CDR3 has 15 residues. The CDR3 protein is CASRWVGTGNEKLFF. The CDR3 DNA sequence: TGTGCCAGCAGATGGGTAGGGACAGGGAATGAAAAACTGTTTTTT.

The chain uses TRBV27 and TRBJ2-1, with 8 positions matching TRBD2. Germline values: CDR1 MNHEY, CDR2 SMNVEV (reference sequence). This CDR3 has 14 residues. Losses at the gene ends were 7 bases for V and 6 bases for J; bases not matched to a gene: 8. The CDR3 DNA sequence: TGTGCCAGCAACCGGGAGCGGGAGTCCAATGAGCAGTTCTTC. This translates into CASNRERESNEQFF.

This chain connects TRBV7-6 to TRBJ1-5, with a possible D match to TRBD1 (5 bases). The CDR3 extends over 16 amino acids. V lost 0 bases and J lost 0, with 9 bases in between. Germline CDR1 and CDR2: SGHVS and FNYEAQ. CDR3 bases: TGTGCCAGCAGCTTAGCACCGCAGGGTAGCAATCAGCCCCAGCATTTT. Protein sequence: CASSLAPQGSNQPQHF.

The chain employs TRBV19 and TRBJ2-6, with TRBD1 matching 10 bases. The V gene's germline CDR1 is LNHDA and CDR2 SQIVND (reference sequence). V shed 4 bases and J 4 bases; nucleotides not matched to a gene: 10. The CDR3 length is 18 residues. The CDR3 DNA reads TGTGCCAGTAGTACCGGGACAGGGGATGCAGCCGGGGCCAACGTCCTGACTTTC. Translating gives CASSTGTGDAAGANVLTF.

The chain couples TRBV10-3 to TRBJ2-2; D is uncertain. V lost 8 bases and J 6 bases, leaving 7 bases between the germline ends. Germline values: CDR1 ENHRY, CDR2 SYGVKD. CDR3 size: 11 residues. DNA for the CDR3: TGTGCCATCGGGCGATCCGGGGAGCTGTTTTTT. The encoded protein is CAIGRSGELFF.

The chain employs TRBV2 and TRBJ2-7; 7 nucleotides agree with TRBD1. Germline V CDR1 and CDR2: SNHLY, FYNNEI. The V segment lost 6 bases and the J segment 0 bases; nucleotides outside the gene matches: 5. The CDR3 sequence is 14 residues long. CDR3 DNA: TGTGCCAGCAGCTGGGACAGAAGCTCCTACGAGCAGTACTTC. Protein product: CASSWDRSSYEQYF.

The chain couples TRBV6-2 or TRBV6-3 to TRBJ1-4; D perhaps matches TRBD1 (6 bases). The germline V and J ends were trimmed by 4 bases and 6 bases, with 18 bases remaining between them. Germline CDR1 reads MNHEY; CDR2 reads SVGEGT. CDR3 length: 16 residues. The CDR3 region has the DNA TGTGCCAGCAGTTGGACCCAGGGGTTTTGGGATGAAAAACTGTTTTTT. It codes for CASSWTQGFWDEKLFF.

The table lists this clone with a count of one. The V gene is TRBV4-3, the J gene TRBJ2-3; tentatively, D is TRBD1 (5 bases). V was pared by 1 base and J by 0 bases, with 8 bases between. The germline gives CDR1 LGHNA, CDR2 YSLEER. The CDR3 has 15 amino acids. The CDR3 loop reads CASSQGDRSTDTQYF. CDR3 nucleotides: TGCGCCAGCAGCCAAGGCGACAGAAGCACAGATACGCAGTATTTT.

The gene calls are TRBV27 and TRBJ2-3; D possibly corresponds to TRBD2 (5 bases). Per germline, CDR1 MNHEY and CDR2 SMNVEV (reference sequence). The CDR3 is 13 residues long. The V and J ends lost 8 bases and 13 bases respectively, with 22 bases between them. The CDR3 here is CASQPVPGRQKYF. The CDR3 DNA follows: TGTGCCAGCCAGCCCGTTCCGGGGAGACAAAAGTATTTT.

This rearrangement joins TRBV19 to TRBJ2-7, with D possibly being TRBD1 (5 bases). This CDR3 region has 15 residues. V dropped 4 bases and J dropped 0 bases, with 13 bases sitting between them. Per the germline V gene, CDR1 is LNHDA and CDR2 is SQIVND (reference sequence). This chain's CDR3 is CASSKQGLSSYEQYF. The DNA of the CDR3 is TGTGCCAGTAGTAAGCAGGGCCTTAGCTCCTACGAGCAGTACTTC.

The CDR3 DNA reads TGTGCCAGCAGCGTAGGGGGAGGAGGGGCCAATGGGGCCAACGTCCTGACTTTC. Translating gives CASSVGGGGANGANVLTF. This chain links TRBV9 with TRBJ2-6; possibly TRBD2 for D (6 bases). The germline gives CDR1 SGDLS, CDR2 YYNGEE. Between the trimmed V and J ends, which lost 0 bases and 3 bases, there was a span of 16 bases. The length of the CDR3 is 18 residues.

J is TRBJ2-1 and V is TRBV27; 15 bases are a match to TRBD2. With 5 bases clipped from V and 8 bases from J, the junction kept 4 bases outside the gene matches. Looked up from germline, CDR1 is MNHEY and CDR2 is SMNVEV (reference sequence). The CDR3 is made up of 15 amino acids. CDR3 in DNA: TGTGCCAGCAGTGAGGGACTAGCGGGGGGTGATGAGCAGTTCTTC. Protein product: CASSEGLAGGDEQFF.

In its sample, this clone was seen a few times. This chain connects TRBV5-1 to TRBJ1-1; no definite D call. Germline V gene lookup returns CDR1 SGHRS and CDR2 YFSETQ. Between the trimmed V and J ends, which lost 5 bases and 5 bases, there was a span of 7 bases. This CDR3 has 11 residues. The CDR3 sequence is CASRQETEAFF. DNA of the CDR3: TGCGCCAGCAGGCAGGAAACTGAAGCTTTCTTT.

This chain joins TRBV7-6 and TRBJ1-6, with 9 bases matching TRBD1. The germline gives CDR1 SGHVS, CDR2 FNYEAQ. V was clipped by 0 bases and J by 2 bases; unmatched bases: 5. The CDR3 consists of 18 residues. The CDR3 DNA follows: TGTGCCAGCAGCTTAGCGTCCAGGACAGGGGCCTATAATTCACCCCTCCACTTT. Residues: CASSLASRTGAYNSPLHF.

The chain carries TRBV5-5 and TRBJ2-5; perhaps TRBD2 as D (5 bases). V was clipped by 3 bases and J by 2 bases, with 17 bases between them. Germline V gene data show CDR1 as SGHKS and CDR2 as YYEKEE (reference sequence). This CDR3 has 16 amino acids. CDR3 region: CASSSQPMSGQETQYF. CDR3 coding DNA: TGTGCCAGCAGCTCCCAACCTATGTCGGGGCAAGAGACCCAGTACTTC.

This clone was counted a single time. The chain joins TRBV9 to TRBJ2-2; the D is unclear. V dropped 1 base and J dropped 0 bases, with 10 bases sitting between them. The germline gives CDR1 SGDLS, CDR2 YYNGEE. There are 16 residues in the CDR3. In DNA, the CDR3 is TGTGCCAGCAGCGTATCAGGCTTTTCGAACACCGGGGAGCTGTTTTTT. This gives the protein CASSVSGFSNTGELFF.

The chain employs TRBV27 and TRBJ1-5, with TRBD1 identical over 8 bases. Trimming cost V 4 bases and J 6 bases; bases outside gene matches: 8. From germline, CDR1 is MNHEY and CDR2 SMNVEV (reference sequence). This CDR3 is built from 15 residues. The CDR3 DNA follows: TGTGCCAGCAGTTCCAGACAGGGGCTAAGTCAGCCCCAGCATTTT. Its translation: CASSSRQGLSQPQHF.

The V and J genes are TRBV28 and TRBJ2-2; D perhaps matches TRBD2 (5 bases). The CDR3 length is 14 residues. CDR1 and CDR2 (germline): MDHEN, SYDVKM. Trimming removed 2 bases from V and 8 bases from J, with 12 bases in between. The CDR3 spells CASSLIARVGELFF. Written as DNA, the CDR3 is TGTGCCAGCAGTTTAATAGCGAGGGTTGGGGAGCTGTTTTTT.

There are a few counts of this clone. This rearrangement joins TRBV2 to TRBJ2-1, with D unclear. This CDR3 is 12 amino acids long. Germline CDR1 SNHLY, CDR2 FYNNEI. Trimming took 3 bases from V and 12 from J, leaving 12 bases between them. The DNA of the CDR3 is TGTGCCAGCAGTGAGTCCCCCCGAGGGCAGTTCTTC. It translates to CASSESPRGQFF.

The chain has TRBV6-2 or TRBV6-3 and TRBJ1-5; D uncertain. The CDR3 length is 18 residues. The V end lost 4 bases, the J end lost 4 bases, and 23 bases lay between the germline ends. Germline CDR1 MNHEY, CDR2 SVGEGT. CDR3 residues: CASSFRLIAAEGNQPQHF. In DNA form, the CDR3 reads TGTGCCAGCAGTTTCCGACTTATAGCGGCAGAGGGAAATCAGCCCCAGCATTTT.

V and J are TRBV5-6 and TRBJ2-7; 7 nucleotides match TRBD1. J was trimmed by 1 base and V by 4 bases; bases with no gene match: 2. CDR1 is SGHDT, CDR2 YYEEEE, per germline. CDR3 length: 13 residues. The CDR3 sequence: CASSIRGSYEQYF. In DNA, the CDR3 is TGTGCCAGCAGCATCAGGGGGTCCTACGAGCAGTACTTC.

The V call is TRBV24-1, the J call TRBJ2-2, with D perhaps matching TRBD1 (5 bases). Germline V gene sequence: CDR1 KGHDR, CDR2 SFDVKD. The CDR3 runs to 15 residues. V was shortened by 5 bases and J by 4 bases, with 13 bases between the two germline ends. The DNA for the CDR3 is TGTGCCACCAGTGTCGCAGGGCGAAGCACCGGGGAGCTGTTTTTT. Its translation is CATSVAGRSTGELFF.

This clone turned up a few times. The V gene is TRBV7-9, the J gene TRBJ2-7, with 13 bases aligning to TRBD2. V dropped 5 bases and J dropped 7; count of bases not matched to a gene: 8. The germline V gene encodes CDR1 SEHNR and CDR2 FQNEAQ (reference sequence). The CDR3 extends over 15 amino acids. The DNA for the CDR3 is TGTGCCAGCAGCCTAGGACTAGCGGGAGTTGGGGAGCAGTACTTC. Protein sequence: CASSLGLAGVGEQYF.